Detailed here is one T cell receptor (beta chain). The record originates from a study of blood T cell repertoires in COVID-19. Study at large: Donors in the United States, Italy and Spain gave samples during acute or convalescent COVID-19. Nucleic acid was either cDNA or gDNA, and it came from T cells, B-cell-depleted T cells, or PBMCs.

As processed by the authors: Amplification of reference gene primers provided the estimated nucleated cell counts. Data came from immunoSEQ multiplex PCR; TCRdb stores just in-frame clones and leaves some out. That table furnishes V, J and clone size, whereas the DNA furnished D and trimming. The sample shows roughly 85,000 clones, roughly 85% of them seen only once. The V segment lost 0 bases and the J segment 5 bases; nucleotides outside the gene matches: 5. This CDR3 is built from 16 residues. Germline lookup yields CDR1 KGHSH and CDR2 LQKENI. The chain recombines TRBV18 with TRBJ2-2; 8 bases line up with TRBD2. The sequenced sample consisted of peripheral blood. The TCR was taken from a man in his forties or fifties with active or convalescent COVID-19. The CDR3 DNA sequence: TGTGCCAGCTCACCACCTGGGACTAGTCGTACCGGGGAGCTGTTTTTT. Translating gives CASSPPGTSRTGELFF.